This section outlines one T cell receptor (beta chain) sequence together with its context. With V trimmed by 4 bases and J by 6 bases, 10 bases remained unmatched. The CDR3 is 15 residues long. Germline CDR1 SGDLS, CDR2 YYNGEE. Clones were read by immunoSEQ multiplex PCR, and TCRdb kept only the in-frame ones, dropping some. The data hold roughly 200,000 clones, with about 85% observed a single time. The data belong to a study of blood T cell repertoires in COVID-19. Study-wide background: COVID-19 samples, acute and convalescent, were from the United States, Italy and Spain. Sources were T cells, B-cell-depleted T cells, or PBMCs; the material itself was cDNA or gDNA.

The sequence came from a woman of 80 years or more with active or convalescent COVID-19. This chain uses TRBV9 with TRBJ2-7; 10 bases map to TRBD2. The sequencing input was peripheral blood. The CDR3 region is CASSPLGLAGAEQYF. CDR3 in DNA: TGTGCCAGCAGCCCCCTAGGTCTAGCGGGAGCCGAGCAGTACTTC.